The 8 T cell receptor beta chains in this list originate from one sample, sequenced in a study of cytomegalovirus exposure and HLA in healthy donors. 13 Jbeta primers and 60 Vbeta primers were used for the PCR. Assay used: immunoSEQ multiplex PCR; TCRdb lists only in-frame clones, some missing. The sample has about 90,000 clones; roughly 67% are singletons. The sample taken for sequencing was PBMCs. The source of these receptors is a woman in her 50s in good health and CMV-seropositive.

V usage is TRBV28 and J usage is TRBJ2-3, with 8 bases that match TRBD2. The CDR3 is 18 residues long. Germline V gene data show CDR1 as MDHEN and CDR2 as SYDVKM. V trimming: 5 bases; J trimming: 6 bases; junction bases outside the gene matches: 19. DNA for the CDR3: TGTGCCAGCAGTCCTAGTTGGGACGGGACTAGTGGGTCGGATACGCAGTATTTT. It translates to CASSPSWDGTSGSDTQYF.

This chain's CDR3 is CASSSQGWEAFF. The DNA for the CDR3 is TGTGCCAGCAGCTCCCAGGGGTGGGAGGCTTTCTTT. The chain couples TRBV7-9 to TRBJ1-1; tentatively, D is TRBD1 (6 bases). This CDR3 is 12 amino acids long. The germline V gene has CDR1 SEHNR and CDR2 FQNEAQ (reference sequence). V was trimmed by 4 bases and J by 11 bases, leaving 14 bases between them.

The V call is TRBV5-5, the J call TRBJ2-2, with TRBD1 identical over 8 bases. The ends lost 5 bases at V and 5 bases at J; junction bases unmatched: 5. Germline V gene data show CDR1 as SGHKS and CDR2 as YYEKEE (reference sequence). CDR3 length: 14 amino acids. CDR3 loop: CASRNGQGTGELFF. DNA of the CDR3: TGTGCCAGCAGGAATGGACAGGGAACCGGGGAGCTGTTTTTT.

This chain connects TRBV6-5 to TRBJ1-2; TRBD1 is a possible D gene (5 bases). The CDR3 extends over 15 amino acids. CDR1 and CDR2 from the germline V gene are MNHEY and SVGAGI. The V gene lost 5 bases and the J gene lost 7 bases, with 20 bases spanning the gap. The CDR3 DNA is TGTGCCAGCAGTGCCGGGGGGGGTCAAGGAAGTGGCTACACCTTC. Translating it yields CASSAGGGQGSGYTF.

The chain carries TRBV28 and TRBJ2-5, with D possibly being TRBD1 (6 bases). This CDR3 has 14 amino acids. CDR1 is MDHEN, CDR2 SYDVKM, per germline. Between the trimmed V and J ends, which lost 6 bases and 5 bases, there was a span of 16 bases. The CDR3 bases are TGTGCCAGCAGCCAGGGACATGTTTGGGAGACCCAGTACTTC. Translated, it gives CASSQGHVWETQYF.

This clone came up once. The rearrangement joins TRBV9 to TRBJ2-1; no definite D call. The CDR3 contains 12 residues. CDR1 SGDLS and CDR2 YYNGEE come from the germline V gene. Trimming took off 0 bases at V and 8 bases at J, with 6 bases between the two ends. This CDR3 is CASSVDRDEQFF. Here the CDR3 DNA reads TGTGCCAGCAGCGTAGACCGGGATGAGCAGTTCTTC.

V gene TRBV5-1 combines with J gene TRBJ2-1; 14 nucleotides align to TRBD2. The CDR3 contains 17 residues. V gave up 0 bases and J gave up 7 bases; unmatched junction bases: 6. The germline V gene encodes CDR1 SGHRS and CDR2 YFSETQ. The CDR3 loop reads CASSLAGLAGDYNEQFF. CDR3 bases: TGCGCCAGCAGCTTGGCGGGACTAGCGGGGGATTATAATGAGCAGTTCTTC.

V gene TRBV2 combines with J gene TRBJ1-3, with TRBD1 as a possible D gene (6 bases). The CDR3 is 14 amino acids. V was shortened by 5 bases and J by 0 bases, with 8 bases between the two germline ends. The germline V gene encodes CDR1 SNHLY and CDR2 FYNNEI. CDR3 nucleotide sequence: TGTGCCAGCAGTCCAGGGGTCTCTGGAAACACCATATATTTT. Translation: CASSPGVSGNTIYF. The full variable domain, with the rest looked up from reference TRBV2 and TRBJ1-3, is EPEVTQTPSHQVTQMGQEVILRCVPISNHLYFYWYRQILGQKVEFLVSFYNNEISEKSEIFDDQFSVERPDGSNFTLKIRSTKLEDSAMYFCASSPGVSGNTIYFGEGSWLTVV.